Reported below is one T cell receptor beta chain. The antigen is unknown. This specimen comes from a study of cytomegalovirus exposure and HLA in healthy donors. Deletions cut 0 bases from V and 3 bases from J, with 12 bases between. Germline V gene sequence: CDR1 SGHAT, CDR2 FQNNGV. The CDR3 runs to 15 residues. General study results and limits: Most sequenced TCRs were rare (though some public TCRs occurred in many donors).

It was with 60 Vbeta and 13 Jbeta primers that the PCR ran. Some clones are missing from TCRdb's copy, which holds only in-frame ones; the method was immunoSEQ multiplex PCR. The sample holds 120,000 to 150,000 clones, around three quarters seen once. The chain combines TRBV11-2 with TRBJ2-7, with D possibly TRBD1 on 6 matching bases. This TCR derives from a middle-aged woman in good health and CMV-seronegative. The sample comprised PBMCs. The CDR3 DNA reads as TGTGCCAGCAGCTTAGAAGTAGGACAGAACTACGAGCAGTACTTC. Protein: CASSLEVGQNYEQYF.